This T cell receptor beta chain was sequenced for a study of T cells after yellow fever vaccination (dated by TCRdb to about 2019). In terms of the full investigation: The SMART-Seq v4 Ultra Low Input RNA kit was used to prepare libraries from fractions with low cell numbers. Blood samples were taken at several timepoints before and after primary and secondary immunization, and bulk PBMC replicates and cell subsets were isolated. To follow T-cell clones before and after primary and booster YFV17D yellow fever vaccination, bulk TCR alpha and beta repertoires were sequenced over time. The cohort comprised two healthy male donors, one aged 18 to 30 and one aged 30 to 39 years. The full study reports these points: A small share of clonotypes was detected in both CD4 and CD8 compartments, with the overlap likely arising from convergent recombination. Most clones expanded after primary vaccination were re-detected after the booster (almost 98% of CD4 and approximately 89% of CD8), suggesting broad memory maintenance. Compared with the primary T-cell response, the secondary T-cell response was faster but weaker, reaching its peak on day 5 rather than on day 15. Because only a couple of donors were included in the study, the extent to which the findings can be generalized is limited. FACS-sorted repertoires could contain abundant contaminating clonotypes from the bulk population, so computational filtering was required.

TCRdb names Illumina NovaSeq 6000 as the instrument used. TCR cDNA was made using 5'RACE template switching, a step that added a universal primer site and unique molecular identifiers. cDNA synthesis was primed from both the TCR alpha and TCR beta constant segments. Libraries were amplified in two PCR steps, with sample barcodes and sequencing adapters added in the second step. Sequencing of the libraries was done on either Illumina HiSeq 2500 (2x100 bp) or NovaSeq (2x150 bp). The authors processed their data as follows. MIGEC handled demultiplexing of reads and collapsing into UMI consensus sequences, while MiXCR performed V(D)J alignment. Using edgeR on replicate PBMC samples, clonotypes were called vaccine-responding if FDR was below 0.01 and the log2 fold change was above 5 up to day 15. CD4 or CD8 identity was assigned to each bulk clonotype according to whether the clonotype was present at higher abundance in the sequenced CD4 repertoire or the sequenced CD8 repertoire. The public reads were quality trimmed at Q25 with fastp and then assembled into clones with MiXCR by TCRdb, keeping productive beta chains. Entries are consolidated by CDR3 protein sequence, retaining the most common genes and DNA. The V and J calls, along with clone size, are taken from TCRdb and not from the paper's own processing. This sample is represented by under 250,000 distinct CDR3 sequences; roughly 3.3% of them were singletons. Of the sample, around 3% is held by the ten largest clones.

The sample's treatment or condition label, decoded: live attenuated yellow fever vaccine strain. PBMCs were isolated from peripheral blood using a standard Ficoll-Paque protocol. Dynabeads CD4 and CD8 positive selection kits were used to isolate the CD4 and CD8 T-cell fractions. TriZol was used to extract RNA from bulk PBMCs, from CD4 and CD8 fractions, and from dextramer-positive and dextramer-negative fractions. This clonotype occurred many times. Which antigen it targets is not known. Per-base qualities were not stored, and no clone one base away is much larger. Ends trimmed: V by 3 bases, J by 6 bases; bases unmatched to a gene: 8. The germline V gene encodes CDR1 SGHRS and CDR2 YFSETQ. From the cysteine up to the phenylalanine, the CDR3 has a length of 14 residues. The sequence is cut down to CDR3 DNA, 42 bases in frame from base 1.

The sequence derives from a man younger than 30 who received the YFV17D yellow fever vaccine. The sequences come from CD4+ T cells sorted from PBMCs, collected 10 days after the yellow fever booster vaccination. The chain is assembled from TRBV5-1 and TRBJ2-7; a stretch of 8 junction bases matches TRBD1. The DNA sequence follows: TGCGCCAGCAGCTCTACGACAGGGGCGGGCGAGCAGTACTTC. This is translated as CASSSTTGAGEQYF.